The rows below give T cell receptor beta chains drawn from one sample of a study of read filtering for tumor transcriptome and immune sequencing. TCRdb processed the reads anew with MiXCR; each CDR3 protein has one entry. Found here are tens of thousands of distinct CDR3 sequences, around a fifth of them singletons; the top ten hold over 9.5%. The material sequenced was a population of CD138-negative cells sorted from bone marrow. These receptors all stem from a donor aged 40 or over with multiple myeloma. Each CDR3 is given with its conserved first and last residue. A D gene is named only where the DNA matches it firmly. Clone size, where shown, is once, few, many, or a class for clones that have expanded.

TRBV7-8,many,TRBJ2-1,.,CASSPYRGSRDEQFF,TGTGCCAGCAGCCCCTACCGGGGATCCCGAGATGAGCAGTTCTTC
TRBV28,.,TRBJ1-4,.,CASRVNREKLFF,TGTGCCAGCAGAGTAAACCGGGAGAAACTGTTTTTT
TRBV3-1,many,TRBJ2-7,.,CASSQFSYEQYF,TGTGCCAGCAGCCAATTTTCCTACGAGCAGTACTTC
TRBV5-1,many,TRBJ2-2,.,CATRTGSGIGELFF,TGCGCCACACGAACAGGGTCGGGCATCGGGGAGCTGTTTTTT
TRBV18,many,TRBJ2-1,.,CASSEYEGDYNEQFF,TGTGCCAGCTCTGAGTACGAGGGGGACTACAATGAGCAGTTCTTC
TRBV29-1,many,TRBJ2-7,.,CSVEEEGPSSYEQYF,TGCAGCGTTGAAGAAGAGGGACCCAGCTCCTACGAGCAGTACTTC
TRBV5-1,.,TRBJ2-1,.,CASSPVGALKDEQFF,TGCGCCAGCAGCCCGGTCGGTGCATTGAAGGATGAGCAGTTCTTC
TRBV5-1,many,TRBJ2-5,.,CASSLAARETQYF,TGCGCCAGCAGCTTGGCCGCGAGAGAGACCCAGTACTTC
TRBV18,.,TRBJ1-4,.,CASSTFRQGPNEKLFF,TGTGCCAGCAGTACCTTCCGACAAGGACCTAATGAAAAACTGTTTTTT
TRBV28,many,TRBJ2-5,TRBD1,CASSPGTALQETQYF,TGTGCCAGCAGTCCTGGGACAGCACTACAAGAGACCCAGTACTTC
TRBV6-5,many,TRBJ2-5,TRBD1,CASSARGPETQYF,TGTGCCAGCAGTGCCAGGGGGCCAGAGACCCAGTACTTC
TRBV11-2,many,TRBJ2-1,TRBD2,CASSLRDYPYNEQFF,TGTGCCAGCAGCCTCCGGGACTACCCCTACAATGAGCAGTTCTTC
TRBV14,.,TRBJ1-2,.,CASSSGRLYGYTF,TGTGCCAGCAGTTCGGGACGGCTCTATGGCTACACCTTC
TRBV28,many,TRBJ1-5,.,CASLNSYQPQHF,TGTGCCAGCCTGAACAGTTATCAGCCCCAGCATTTT
TRBV7-9,many,TRBJ2-2,.,CASMGQNTGELFF,TGTGCCAGCATGGGACAGAACACCGGGGAGCTGTTTTTT
TRBV28,.,TRBJ1-5,.,CASSLPGGMVNQPQHF,TGTGCCAGCAGTTTGCCTGGGGGAATGGTGAATCAGCCCCAGCATTTT
TRBV28,large,TRBJ1-4,.,CASSSSWEKLFF,TGTGCCAGCAGTTCCTCTTGGGAAAAACTGTTTTTT
TRBV2,many,TRBJ2-2,.,CASGGRGPGAGELFF,TGTGCCAGCGGGGGGCGGGGGCCTGGGGCCGGGGAGCTGTTTTTT
TRBV28,many,TRBJ2-3,TRBD1,CASSPAGTASRTDTQYF,TGTGCCAGCAGCCCTGCAGGGACAGCTAGTCGCACAGATACGCAGTATTTT
TRBV19,many,TRBJ1-5,TRBD1,CASSTGYRQGGHQPQHF,TGTGCCAGTAGTACTGGATACCGACAGGGGGGCCATCAGCCCCAGCATTTT
TRBV20-1,many,TRBJ1-1,.,CSAIGPNTEAFF,TGCAGTGCTATAGGGCCAAACACTGAAGCTTTCTTT
TRBV19,few,TRBJ1-2,TRBD1,CASSTTPTGNYGYTF,TGTGCCAGTAGTACCACCCCGACAGGGAACTATGGCTACACCTTC